This entry lists 24 T cell receptor beta chains sequenced from one sample in a study of radiotherapy plus CTLA-4 blockade in lung cancer. Generated by immunoSEQ multiplex PCR, the TCRdb table keeps only in-frame clones and is missing some. The table records roughly 30,000 clones, 78% of them present only once. The source material was peripheral blood, sampled from a patient treated with radiotherapy plus ipilimumab. Receptors originate from a human donor with non-small cell lung cancer who had stable disease on radiotherapy plus ipilimumab.

V gene TRBV6-1 combines with J gene TRBJ1-2, with 12 bases aligning to TRBD1. V dropped 6 bases and J dropped 3; count of bases not matched to a gene: 5. The CDR3 runs 15 residues. Germline V gene data show CDR1 as MNHNS and CDR2 as SASEGT. The CDR3 bases are TGTGCCAGCAGGAAGGGACAGGGGGCAGACTATGGCTACACCTTC. Translating gives CASRKGQGADYGYTF.

CDR3 residues: CAWSRGGSPNYGYTF. The DNA for the CDR3 is TGTGCCTGGAGTAGAGGAGGATCGCCTAACTATGGCTACACCTTC. V gene TRBV30 combines with J gene TRBJ1-2; D is undetermined. V lost 2 bases to trimming and J lost 0 bases, with 13 bases between them. The length of the CDR3 is 15 residues. CDR1 GTSNPN and CDR2 SVGIG come from the germline V gene (reference sequence).

The V gene is TRBV27, the J gene TRBJ1-1; D remains unclear. From germline, CDR1 is MNHEY and CDR2 SMNVEV (reference sequence). The V end was cut by 3 bases, the J end by 1 base, with 6 bases between. There are 13 residues in the CDR3. Written as DNA, the CDR3 is TGTGCCAGCAGTTTTAGGGAGAACACTGAAGCTTTCTTT. Its protein is CASSFRENTEAFF.

The V and J genes are TRBV18 and TRBJ2-7; TRBD1 might be the D (6 bases). CDR3 length equals 14 residues. The V end lost 1 base, the J end lost 3 bases, and 10 bases lay between the germline ends. The V gene's germline CDR1 is KGHSH and CDR2 LQKENI. In nucleotides, the CDR3 is TGTGCCAGCTCACCACGGGAACAGGGCTACGAGCAGTACGTC. It is translated as CASSPREQGYEQYV.

This clone was detected a few times. V gene TRBV5-4 combines with J gene TRBJ2-1, with a tentative D call TRBD1 (5 bases). The V gene lost 0 bases and the J gene lost 1 base, with 8 bases spanning the gap. Germline lookup yields CDR1 SGHNT and CDR2 YYREEE (reference sequence). The CDR3 spans 15 residues. The CDR3 sequence is CASSLAGWSYNEQFF. The CDR3 nucleotides read TGTGCCAGCAGCTTGGCAGGGTGGTCCTACAATGAGCAGTTCTTC.

V gene TRBV5-1 combines with J gene TRBJ2-7; D not resolved. V was cut by 5 bases and J by 5 bases, with 11 bases left in between. From germline, CDR1 is SGHRS and CDR2 YFSETQ. This CDR3 has 12 residues. In nucleotides, the CDR3 is TGCGCCAGCAGAGGGTTAGGGAACGAGCAGTACTTC. Protein sequence: CASRGLGNEQYF.

This clone was observed once. The chain is built from TRBV28 and TRBJ1-5; D not certain. Germline lookup yields CDR1 MDHEN and CDR2 SYDVKM. The germline V and J ends were trimmed by 5 bases and 0 bases, with 11 bases remaining between them. CDR3 size: 15 residues. The CDR3 nucleotides are TGTGCCAGCAGTCTATCCGGAGATAGCAATCAGCCCCAGCATTTT. As protein: CASSLSGDSNQPQHF. Together with reference TRBV28 and TRBJ1-5, the CDR3 gives the full variable domain: DVKVTQSSRYLVKRTGEKVFLECVQDMDHENMFWYRQDPGLGLRLIYFSYDVKMKEKGDIPEGYSVSREKKERFSLILESASTNQTSMYLCASSLSGDSNQPQHFGDGTRLSIL.

The chain has TRBV19 and TRBJ1-5; D is ambiguous. The germline V and J ends were trimmed by 8 bases and 2 bases, with 13 bases remaining between them. CDR1 LNHDA and CDR2 SQIVND come from the germline V gene (reference sequence). The CDR3 totals 14 residues. CDR3 loop: CASRYPEGNQPQHF. CDR3 nucleotide sequence: TGTGCCAGTCGCTACCCAGAGGGCAATCAGCCCCAGCATTTT.

For the CDR3, the DNA is TGTGCCAGCTCCCCAGGCCAGGTTACTCACTACGAGCAGTACTTC. It specifies CASSPGQVTHYEQYF. The chain carries TRBV18 and TRBJ2-7; D is unclear. The CDR3 runs 15 residues. Germline CDR1 and CDR2: KGHSH and LQKENI. V was clipped by 6 bases and J by 3 bases, with 18 bases between them.

This clone was observed a few times. The chain employs TRBV28 and TRBJ1-6; D uncertain. V lost 5 bases and J lost 6, with 11 bases in between. The CDR3 runs to 14 residues. Per germline, CDR1 MDHEN and CDR2 SYDVKM. The CDR3 DNA is TGTGCCAGCAGTCCCCAAAGCTTTAATTCACCCCTCCACTTT. Protein product: CASSPQSFNSPLHF.

The J gene is TRBJ2-1, the V gene TRBV4-1, with TRBD2 matching 9 bases. Germline-derived CDR1 and CDR2 are MGHRA and YSYEKL. V gave up 2 bases and J gave up 4 bases; unmatched junction bases: 3. This CDR3 has 15 residues. This CDR3 is CASSQSLAGYNEQFF. As DNA, the CDR3 is TGCGCCAGCAGCCAAAGCCTAGCGGGGTACAATGAGCAGTTCTTC.

V and J are TRBV10-2 and TRBJ2-3, with D possibly matching TRBD2 (7 bases). Germline CDR1 reads WSHSY; CDR2 reads SAAADI. V shed 11 bases and J shed 5 bases, with 23 bases lying between them. This CDR3 has 15 amino acids. Here the CDR3 reads CAVYPGGPVEDTQYF. In DNA, the CDR3 is TGCGCCGTATACCCCGGGGGGCCAGTGGAAGATACGCAGTATTTT.

CDR3 bases: TGTGCCAGTAGTACGCCCGGGACAGGGTATTACGAGCAGTACTTC. It specifies CASSTPGTGYYEQYF. V gene TRBV19 combines with J gene TRBJ2-7, with TRBD1 matching over 9 bases. This CDR3 has 15 residues. The ends lost 4 bases at V and 4 bases at J; junction bases unmatched: 8. CDR1 and CDR2 from the germline V gene are LNHDA and SQIVND (reference sequence). Supplemented by reference TRBV19 and TRBJ2-7, the full variable domain reads DGGITQSPKYLFRKEGQNVTLSCEQNLNHDAMYWYRQDPGQGLRLIYYSQIVNDFQKGDIAEGYSVSREKKESFPLTVTSAQKNPTAFYLCASSTPGTGYYEQYFGPGTRLTVT.

V gene TRBV29-1 combines with J gene TRBJ1-4; maybe TRBD1 (6 bases). The CDR3 length is 15 residues. V was pared by 5 bases and J by 3 bases, with 16 bases between. Looked up from germline, CDR1 is SQVTM and CDR2 is ANQGSEA. This CDR3 is CSVFLTDSPNEKLFF. The CDR3, as DNA: TGCAGCGTTTTTCTCACGGACAGTCCTAATGAAAAACTGTTTTTT.

This chain connects TRBV29-1 to TRBJ1-1; D uncertain. The CDR3 covers 11 residues. Between the trimmed V and J ends, which lost 4 bases and 5 bases, there was a span of 8 bases. From germline, CDR1 is SQVTM and CDR2 ANQGSEA. The DNA for the CDR3 is TGCAGCGTTGGAGGGAGGACTGAAGCTTTCTTT. This codes for CSVGGRTEAFF.

Of note for this clone: This sequence is one base from a far larger clone and is likely a read error. The genes are TRBV5-6 and TRBJ1-6; a possible D gene is TRBD1 (5 bases). Trimming took off 4 bases at V and 11 bases at J, with 19 bases between the two ends. In germline, CDR1 is SGHDT, CDR2 YYEEEE. The length of the CDR3 is 15 residues. The CDR3 nucleotides read TGTGCCAGCAGCCATCCGACCGGGGGTGTCCCACCCCTCCACTTT. The encoded protein is CASSHPTGGVPPLHF.

This clone was seen a few times. The V gene is TRBV30, the J gene TRBJ1-1; D unclear. Germline V gene data show CDR1 as GTSNPN and CDR2 as SVGIG (reference sequence). The V and J ends lost 5 bases and 0 bases respectively, with 10 bases between them. CDR3 length: 13 residues. CDR3 loop: CAWSLWVNTEAFF. In DNA, the CDR3 is TGTGCCTGGTCGCTCTGGGTGAACACTGAAGCTTTCTTT. Drawing the rest from reference TRBV30 and TRBJ1-1, the complete variable domain is SQTIHQWPATLVQPVGSPLSLECTVEGTSNPNLYWYRQAAGRGLQLLFYSVGIGQISSEVPQNLSASRPQDRQFILSSKKLLLSDSGFYLCAWSLWVNTEAFFGQGTRLTVV.

CDR3 sequence reads: CASSDFDRGNTEAFF. The CDR3 DNA reads TGTGCCAGCAGTGATTTCGACAGGGGGAACACTGAAGCTTTCTTT. The rearrangement links TRBV2 to TRBJ1-1, with 8 bases aligning to TRBD1. Germline loops: CDR1 SNHLY, CDR2 FYNNEI. The ends lost 3 bases at V and 1 base at J; junction bases unmatched: 4. The CDR3 extends over 15 amino acids.

This clone has only a few counts. In DNA form, the CDR3 reads TGTGCCAGCAGCTTAGTTCGTGCCACGATGGGCAATCAGCCCCAGCATTTT. Its translation is CASSLVRATMGNQPQHF. J is TRBJ1-5 and V is TRBV7-2; D ambiguous. Germline V gene data show CDR1 as SGHTA and CDR2 as FQGNSA. This CDR3 is built from 17 residues. V was clipped by 1 base and J by 2 bases, with 15 bases between them.

The chain links TRBV6-1 to TRBJ2-2, with TRBD1 as a possible D gene (6 bases). V lost 6 bases to trimming and J lost 2 bases, with 13 bases between them. CDR1 and CDR2 from the germline V gene are MNHNS and SASEGT. The CDR3 consists of 15 residues. The chain's CDR3 is CASREQGLNTGELFF. The CDR3 coding sequence is TGTGCCAGCAGGGAACAGGGTTTAAACACCGGGGAGCTGTTTTTT.

Points on this clone: An end of the junction does not agree with germline; a read error may underlie this. This chain connects TRBV15 to TRBJ1-6; unclear D gene. The CDR3 is made up of 15 amino acids. CDR1 is LNHNV, CDR2 YYDKDF, per germline (reference sequence). CDR3 in amino acids: CATSGRTSHNSPLHF. The CDR3 DNA reads TGTGCCACCAGCGGACGGACCTCCCATAATTCACCCCTCCACTTT.

The V and J genes are TRBV27 and TRBJ1-6; a weak D match, TRBD1 (5 bases). Germline values: CDR1 MNHEY, CDR2 SMNVEV (reference sequence). The CDR3 length is 16 residues. With 5 bases removed from V and 10 bases from J, the gap between germline ends came to 21 bases. The CDR3 spells CASSPRQFGWGSPLHF. DNA of the CDR3: TGTGCCAGCAGTCCTAGACAGTTCGGATGGGGATCACCCCTCCACTTT.

In this sample, this clone turned up a few times. This rearrangement joins TRBV13 to TRBJ1-1; unclear D gene. The CDR3 totals 13 residues. From germline, CDR1 is PRHDT and CDR2 FYEKMQ (reference sequence). V was pared by 2 bases and J by 0 bases, with 4 bases between. For the CDR3, the DNA is TGTGCCAGCAGCTTAAACTTGAACACTGAAGCTTTCTTT. The encoded protein is CASSLNLNTEAFF.

This sequence joins TRBV14 and TRBJ2-3; unclear D gene. The germline V gene has CDR1 SGHDN and CDR2 FVKESK. This CDR3 is 16 amino acids long. The V end lost 4 bases, the J end lost 0 bases, and 14 bases lay between the germline ends. The DNA of the CDR3 is TGTGCCAGCAGCCGATCGCGCTTGGCTAGCACAGATACGCAGTATTTT. It translates to CASSRSRLASTDTQYF.